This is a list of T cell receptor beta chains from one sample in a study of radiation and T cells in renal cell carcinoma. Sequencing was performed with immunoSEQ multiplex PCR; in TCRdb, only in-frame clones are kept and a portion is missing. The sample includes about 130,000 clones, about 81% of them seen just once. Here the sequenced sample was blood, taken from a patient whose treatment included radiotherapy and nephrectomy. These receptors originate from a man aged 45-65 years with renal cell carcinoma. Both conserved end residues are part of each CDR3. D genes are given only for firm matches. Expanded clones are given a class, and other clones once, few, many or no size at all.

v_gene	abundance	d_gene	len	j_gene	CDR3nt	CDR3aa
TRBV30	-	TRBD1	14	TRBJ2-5	TGTGCCTGGAGTGTACAAGGGGGCGCAGAGACCCAGTACTTC	CAWSVQGGAETQYF
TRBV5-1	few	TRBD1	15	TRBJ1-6	TGCGCCAGCCGTACACAAACAGGGGACAATTCACCCCTCCACTTT	CASRTQTGDNSPLHF
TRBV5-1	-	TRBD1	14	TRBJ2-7	TGCGCCAGCAGCTCGCCGGGACAGCACTACGAGCAGTACTTC	CASSSPGQHYEQYF
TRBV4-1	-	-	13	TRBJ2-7	TGCGCCAGCAGCCAGAGACAGGAATACGAGCAGTACTTC	CASSQRQEYEQYF
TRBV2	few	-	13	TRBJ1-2	TGTGCCAGCAGTAAAGCCTTGGATGGTGGCTACACCTTC	CASSKALDGGYTF
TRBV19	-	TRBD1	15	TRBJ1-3	TGTGCCAGTACCAAAAGGACAGGGGCTGGAAACACCATATATTTT	CASTKRTGAGNTIYF
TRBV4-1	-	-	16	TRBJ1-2	TGCGCCAGCAGCCAGAAGGCGGAGGGGTCCCTCTATGGCTACACCTTC	CASSQKAEGSLYGYTF
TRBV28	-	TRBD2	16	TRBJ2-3	TGTGCCAGCAGTGCCCAGACTAGCGGGAACGCAGATACGCAGTATTTT	CASSAQTSGNADTQYF
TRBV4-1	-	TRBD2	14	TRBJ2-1	TGCGCCAGCAGCAGCGGGGGGCTCTACAATGAGCAGTTCTTC	CASSSGGLYNEQFF
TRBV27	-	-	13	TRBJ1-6	TGTGCCAGCAGTTTATCTGGGGTTTCACCCCTCCACTTT	CASSLSGVSPLHF
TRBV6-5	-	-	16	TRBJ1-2	TGTGCCAGCAGTTACTCGGGTCCCTCCAGCAACTATGGCTACACCTTC	CASSYSGPSSNYGYTF
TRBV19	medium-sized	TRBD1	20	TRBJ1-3	TGTGCCAGTAGTACAAGACAGGGGCCGCGTTATTCCATATCGAGGGACACCATATATTTT	CASSTRQGPRYSISRDTIYF
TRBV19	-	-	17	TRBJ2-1	TGTGCCAGTAGTATGGCAGCAGGGCCCAACTCCTACAATGAGCAGTTCTTC	CASSMAAGPNSYNEQFF
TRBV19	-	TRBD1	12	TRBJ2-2	TGTGCCAGTAGTATATGGGGACAGGGGCTGTTTTTT	CASSIWGQGLFF
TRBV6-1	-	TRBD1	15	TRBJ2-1	TGTGCCAGCAGCGAGACCGGGACAGGGTACAATGAGCAGTTCTTC	CASSETGTGYNEQFF
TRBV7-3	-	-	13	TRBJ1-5	TGTGCCAGCAGCCTCGACGAGGGTCAGCCCCAGCATTTT	CASSLDEGQPQHF
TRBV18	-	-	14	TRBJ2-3	TGTGCCAGCTCATTGGGACCAGGACCAGATACGCAGTATTTT	CASSLGPGPDTQYF
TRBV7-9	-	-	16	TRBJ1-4	TGTGCCAGCAGCTTTCTCAATTCCGCAACTAATGAAAAACTGTTTTTT	CASSFLNSATNEKLFF
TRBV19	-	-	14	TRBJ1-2	TGTGCCAGTAGAAAAAGGGAGCCGTCCTATGGCTACACCTTC	CASRKREPSYGYTF
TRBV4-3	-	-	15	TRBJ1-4	TGCGCCAGCAGCCAACGGACTGCAACTAATGAAAAACTGTTTTTT	CASSQRTATNEKLFF
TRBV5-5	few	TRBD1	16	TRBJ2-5	TGTGCCAGCAGCTTGGGGCAGGGGGCCTCCCAAGAGACCCAGTACTTC	CASSLGQGASQETQYF
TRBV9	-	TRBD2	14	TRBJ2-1	TGTGCCAGCACGGGAGGACGATACAATGAGCGGCAGTTCTTC	CASTGGRYNERQFF